This entry features one T cell receptor (beta chain) sequence. Germline CDR1 reads SGHNT; CDR2 reads YYREEE (reference sequence). V was trimmed by 4 bases and J by 4 bases, leaving 15 bases between them. The CDR3 runs to 14 residues. The data were taken from a study of Ad26.COV2.S vaccination and SARS-CoV-2 variants. Assay used: immunoSEQ multiplex PCR; TCRdb lists only in-frame clones, some missing. There are 350,000 to 400,000 clones in the sample; around 85% occur only once, and under 3.5% lies in the top ten. The treatment is: roughly 19 received Ad26.COV2.S at low or high dose, single or two shots; several received placebo; per-sample allocation not given. Repertoires come from day 63 after the first vaccine or placebo injection. At a Boston site, the person donating was an adult of 18-55 years.

The V call is TRBV5-4, the J call TRBJ2-7; D not resolved. The material sequenced was peripheral blood, taken in a trial of Ad26.COV2.S vaccine versus placebo. This clonotype originated in a person aged 18-65 years who received the Ad26.COV2.S COVID-19 vaccine or a placebo. CDR3 residues: CASSPAEAKYEQYF. The CDR3 region has the DNA TGTGCCAGCAGCCCCGCCGAGGCAAAATACGAGCAGTACTTC.